A single sample is the source of the 13 T cell receptor beta chains below, sequenced in a study of CD8 T cells in Susac syndrome. Reverse transcription used about 0.5 to 1 ug RNA and random hexamers. One entry per CDR3 protein results from TCRdb running MiXCR on the immunoSEQ multiplex PCR reads. The repertoire consists of a few hundred thousand distinct CDR3 sequences, with about 82% occurring once and the leading ten covering roughly 0.21%. Sequenced sample: CD8+ T cells from PBMCs. These receptors originate from a human donor with multiple sclerosis.

The chain recombines TRBV9 with TRBJ2-5, with TRBD1 matching over 10 bases. Unmatched junction bases numbered 21, after V lost 3 bases and J lost 7 bases. The V gene's germline CDR1 is SGDLS and CDR2 YYNGEE. The CDR3 consists of 19 residues. The CDR3 is CASSAGPRDRGNPSWTQYF. For the CDR3, the DNA is TGTGCCAGCAGCGCGGGCCCCCGGGACAGGGGAAATCCGTCCTGGACCCAGTACTTC.

This clonotype was counted a few times. The chain joins TRBV6-1 to TRBJ1-2; 8 nucleotides match TRBD1. The CDR3 is made up of 14 amino acids. The ends lost 6 bases at V and 6 bases at J; junction bases unmatched: 9. CDR1 is MNHNS, CDR2 SASEGT, per germline. CDR3 protein: CASRPTGGENGYTF. The CDR3 nucleotides are TGTGCCAGCAGACCTACAGGGGGAGAGAATGGCTACACCTTC.

The chain employs TRBV20-1 and TRBJ2-7; 11 nucleotides match TRBD2. V was clipped by 0 bases and J by 5 bases; unmatched bases: 12. Looked up from germline, CDR1 is DFQATT and CDR2 is SNEGSKA (reference sequence). The CDR3 spans 17 residues. This CDR3 reads CSARDLRLAGGQHEQYF. CDR3 sequence (DNA): TGCAGTGCTAGAGATCTTAGGCTAGCGGGAGGTCAGCACGAGCAGTACTTC.

J is TRBJ1-2 and V is TRBV7-3, with D perhaps TRBD1 (6 bases). Trimming shortened V by 5 bases and J by 4 bases, and 23 bases separated the two germline ends. The V gene's germline CDR1 is SGHTA and CDR2 FQGTGA. The CDR3 spans 17 residues. The CDR3 sequence: CASSATPTRGIGYGYTF. As DNA, the CDR3 is TGTGCCAGCAGCGCGACGCCGACCAGGGGCATCGGCTATGGCTACACCTTC.

This chain uses TRBV30 with TRBJ2-1; TRBD2 is a possible D gene (7 bases). Trimming shortened V by 1 base and J by 4 bases, and 14 bases separated the two germline ends. This CDR3 is built from 15 residues. Germline values: CDR1 GTSNPN, CDR2 SVGIG (reference sequence). The CDR3 region has the DNA TGTGCCTGGAGTGATCGGACTAGGGGGTACAATGAGCAGTTCTTC. Its protein product is CAWSDRTRGYNEQFF.

The rearrangement uses TRBV4-3 and TRBJ1-2, with D perhaps matching TRBD1 (5 bases). Germline V gene data show CDR1 as LGHNA and CDR2 as YSLEER. Trimming removed 4 bases at V and 4 bases at J, with 19 bases between. This CDR3 has 16 residues. CDR3 region: CASSLSSEQGGYGYTF. The CDR3 nucleotides read TGCGCCAGCAGCCTCTCCTCCGAGCAGGGAGGCTATGGCTACACCTTC.

V is TRBV7-2 and J is TRBJ1-2; the match to TRBD1 covers 10 bases. V trimming: 3 bases; J trimming: 6 bases; junction bases outside the gene matches: 7. CDR1 is SGHTA, CDR2 FQGNSA, per germline. The CDR3 contains 15 residues. The CDR3 loop reads CASSLDRGMMDGYTF. The CDR3 DNA reads as TGTGCCAGCAGCTTGGACAGGGGGATGATGGATGGCTACACCTTC.

The chain links TRBV7-9 to TRBJ2-5, with TRBD2 identical over 13 bases. With 5 bases clipped from V and 0 bases from J, the junction kept 9 bases outside the gene matches. Germline V CDR1 and CDR2: SEHNR, FQNEAQ (reference sequence). The CDR3 has 18 residues. The CDR3 loop reads CASSPGTSGIRYQETQYF. Written as DNA, the CDR3 is TGTGCCAGCAGCCCCGGGACTAGCGGGATTCGGTACCAAGAGACCCAGTACTTC.

This rearrangement joins TRBV2 to TRBJ2-2; the D gene is possibly TRBD1 (6 bases). CDR1 and CDR2 from the germline V gene are SNHLY and FYNNEI. V lost 5 bases and J lost 7, with 14 bases in between. The CDR3 runs 14 residues. CDR3 residues: CASSSYREDGELFF. The CDR3 DNA follows: TGTGCCAGCAGTTCGTACAGGGAAGACGGGGAGCTGTTTTTT. The full variable domain, rest sourced from reference TRBV2 and TRBJ2-2, is EPEVTQTPSHQVTQMGQEVILRCVPISNHLYFYWYRQILGQKVEFLVSFYNNEISEKSEIFDDQFSVERPDGSNFTLKIRSTKLEDSAMYFCASSSYREDGELFFGEGSRLTVL.

This sequence joins TRBV27 and TRBJ2-7; D is undetermined. The germline gives CDR1 MNHEY, CDR2 SMNVEV (reference sequence). The V end lost 3 bases, the J end lost 4 bases, and 7 bases lay between the germline ends. CDR3 length equals 12 residues. In DNA form, the CDR3 reads TGTGCCAGCAGTTTGAAGGGTTACGAGCAGTACTTC. This gives the protein CASSLKGYEQYF.

The count of this clonotype is one. The chain has TRBV9 and TRBJ1-1, with 7 bases that match TRBD1. The CDR3 consists of 15 residues. The V segment lost 7 bases and the J segment 6 bases; nucleotides outside the gene matches: 15. Germline assignment: CDR1 SGDLS and CDR2 YYNGEE. The DNA for the CDR3 is TGTGCCAGCCAACCCCAGGGGGGGACGGCGGCTGAAGCTTTCTTT. It yields the protein CASQPQGGTAAEAFF.

The V gene is TRBV28, the J gene TRBJ2-5, with D possibly TRBD2 on 6 matching bases. Trimming removed 6 bases at V and 0 bases at J, with 14 bases between. The germline V gene has CDR1 MDHEN and CDR2 SYDVKM. The CDR3 covers 15 residues. The CDR3 spells CASRGGRNHQETQYF. CDR3 in DNA: TGTGCCAGCAGGGGAGGCAGAAATCACCAAGAGACCCAGTACTTC.

In DNA form, the CDR3 reads TGTGCCAGCCGAGGGGTGATCTACGAGCAGTACTTC. Residues: CASRGVIYEQYF. This rearrangement joins TRBV2 to TRBJ2-7; D possibly matches TRBD1 or TRBD2 (5 bases each). Germline-derived CDR1 and CDR2 are SNHLY and FYNNEI. This CDR3 region has 12 residues. V gave up 8 bases and J gave up 3 bases, with 11 bases separating them.